Below are 32 T cell receptor beta chains sequenced from a single sample in a study of cytomegalovirus exposure and HLA in healthy donors. Use of 60 Vbeta and 13 Jbeta primers characterized the PCR. The data were produced by immunoSEQ multiplex PCR, yet TCRdb's version contains in-frame clones alone and is incomplete. The data contain 200,000 or so clones, about 80% of them singletons. Material for sequencing was PBMCs. The receptors shown here come from a woman between 18 and 29 years old in good health and CMV-seropositive.

The rearrangement links TRBV7-9 to TRBJ2-5; D might be TRBD1 (6 bases). Germline loops: CDR1 SEHNR, CDR2 FQNEAQ (reference sequence). Trimming removed 5 bases from V and 0 bases from J, with 10 bases in between. The CDR3 contains 14 residues. The chain's CDR3 is CASSLHRDQETQYF. The CDR3 DNA follows: TGTGCCAGCAGCCTCCACAGGGACCAAGAGACCCAGTACTTC.

The chain combines TRBV28 with TRBJ2-3, with D hard to call. This CDR3 is 15 amino acids long. Germline V gives CDR1 MDHEN, CDR2 SYDVKM. V was shortened by 5 bases and J by 1 base, with 13 bases between the two germline ends. CDR3 in amino acids: CASSLLGAGTDTQYF. CDR3 nucleotide sequence: TGTGCCAGCAGTCTTCTAGGCGCAGGCACAGATACGCAGTATTTT.

The rearrangement uses TRBV2 and TRBJ2-4, with D tentatively TRBD1 (6 bases). This CDR3 is built from 13 residues. Per the germline V gene, CDR1 is SNHLY and CDR2 is FYNNEI. The germline V and J ends were trimmed by 7 bases and 0 bases, with 7 bases remaining between them. DNA for the CDR3: TGTGCCAGCATAGGGGGAGCCAAAAACATTCAGTACTTC. It specifies CASIGGAKNIQYF.

The DNA for the CDR3 is TGTGCCAGCAGCTCCGAGCGTTTTGGACCGGGGGCAGATACGCAGTATTTT. As protein: CASSSERFGPGADTQYF. V is TRBV11-3 and J is TRBJ2-3; D is possibly TRBD2 (6 bases). V was clipped by 4 bases and J by 4 bases, with 21 bases between them. The CDR3 has 17 residues. CDR1 SGHNT and CDR2 YENEEA come from the germline V gene. The full variable domain, in which reference TRBV11-3 and TRBJ2-3 provide the parts outside the CDR3, is EAGVVQSPRYKIIEKKQPVAFWCNPISGHNTLYWYLQNLGQGPELLIRYENEEAVDDSQLPKDRFSAERLKGVDSTLKIQPAELGDSAVYLCASSSERFGPGADTQYFGPGTRLTVL.

The count of this clone is one. The CDR3 nucleotides read TGTGCCAGCAGCACAACAGGGGGCGCGGGAAAACTGTTTTTT. Its protein is CASSTTGGAGKLFF. This chain connects TRBV7-9 to TRBJ1-4; TRBD1 agrees at 9 bases. The germline gives CDR1 SEHNR, CDR2 FQNEAQ (reference sequence). With 5 bases clipped from V and 10 bases from J, the junction kept 8 bases outside the gene matches. CDR3 size: 14 residues.

The chain uses TRBV7-2 and TRBJ2-5; D not resolved. The CDR3 sequence is 18 residues long. Germline V gene lookup returns CDR1 SGHTA and CDR2 FQGNSA. V was trimmed by 2 bases and J by 0 bases, leaving 19 bases between them. The CDR3 DNA reads as TGTGCCAGCAGCTTATTGAGGCCCGTCCTTGTGAACCAAGAGACCCAGTACTTC. This gives the protein CASSLLRPVLVNQETQYF.

The J gene is TRBJ1-5, the V gene TRBV29-1; D remains ambiguous. CDR1 is SQVTM and CDR2 is ANQGSEA in the germline V gene. Between the trimmed V and J ends, which lost 4 bases and 6 bases, there was a span of 22 bases. The CDR3 has 16 amino acids. The CDR3 sequence is CSVGAAQITVRQPQHF. CDR3 sequence (DNA): TGCAGCGTTGGGGCAGCCCAAATCACGGTTCGTCAGCCCCAGCATTTT.

The chain couples TRBV19 to TRBJ2-7, with a possible D match to TRBD1 (5 bases). Germline CDR1 and CDR2: LNHDA and SQIVND (reference sequence). This CDR3 region has 13 residues. V lost 1 base, J lost 5 bases, and 9 bases lay in between. The CDR3 region has the DNA TGTGCCAGTAGTATAGGTTCAGGGAACGAGCAGTACGTC. Translation gives CASSIGSGNEQYV.

This chain links TRBV6-6 with TRBJ2-7; D call uncertain. Germline V CDR1 and CDR2: MNHNY, SVGAGI (reference sequence). V was cut by 4 bases and J by 2 bases, with 9 bases left in between. The CDR3 sequence is 13 residues long. In DNA, the CDR3 is TGTGCCAGCAGTTTTTCAAGCCCCTACGAGCAGTACTTC. Its protein is CASSFSSPYEQYF.

This clone was seen only a few times. This sample includes further DNA sequences coding for the same CDR3. The chain carries TRBV7-3 and TRBJ1-1; possible D gene TRBD1, 6 bases. Germline V gene lookup returns CDR1 SGHTA and CDR2 FQGTGA. The CDR3 extends over 13 amino acids. V lost 3 bases and J lost 1, with 6 bases in between. CDR3 DNA sequence: TGTGCCAGCAGCTTGGGACAGAACACTGAAGCTTTCTTT. It encodes CASSLGQNTEAFF.

This sequence joins TRBV7-9 and TRBJ1-2; TRBD1 agrees at 12 bases. CDR1 and CDR2 (germline): SEHNR, FQNEAQ (reference sequence). V shed 5 bases and J 6 bases; nucleotides not matched to a gene: 10. The CDR3 consists of 16 residues. The DNA for the CDR3 is TGTGCCAGCAGCCCGGGACAGGGGGCATGGGGAGATGGCTACACCTTC. It codes for CASSPGQGAWGDGYTF.

V is TRBV5-5 and J is TRBJ1-5; D perhaps matches TRBD1 (6 bases). The V end was cut by 0 bases, the J end by 3 bases, with 13 bases between. Germline V gene lookup returns CDR1 SGHKS and CDR2 YYEKEE (reference sequence). The CDR3 consists of 16 residues. CDR3 sequence reads: CASSLVWTDFNQPQHF. The CDR3 DNA is TGTGCCAGCAGCTTGGTATGGACAGACTTCAATCAGCCCCAGCATTTT. Variable domain in full (rest from reference TRBV5-5 and TRBJ1-5): DAGVTQSPTHLIKTRGQQVTLRCSPISGHKSVSWYQQVLGQGPQFIFQYYEKEERGRGNFPDRFSARQFPNYSSELNVNALLLGDSALYLCASSLVWTDFNQPQHFGDGTRLSIL.

The genes are TRBV6-1 and TRBJ1-5; possible D gene TRBD1, 5 bases. The V end lost 6 bases, the J end lost 6 bases, and 12 bases lay between the germline ends. The CDR3 is 13 amino acids. Germline V CDR1 and CDR2: MNHNS, SASEGT. DNA of the CDR3: TGTGCCAGCAGGGGGGGGTTGGGTCAGCCCCAGCATTTT. It specifies CASRGGLGQPQHF.

This sequence joins TRBV7-6 and TRBJ2-5; a weak D match, TRBD2 (5 bases). The J call may be incorrect, as the DNA end agrees better with TRBJ2-7. The CDR3 consists of 14 residues. Germline assignment: CDR1 SGHVS and CDR2 FNYEAQ. For the CDR3, the DNA is TGTGCCAGCAGCTCAGAGGTTGGAGGCCACGAGCAGTACTTC. This gives the protein CASSSEVGGHEQYF.

J is TRBJ2-1 and V is TRBV6-1; 11 bases line up with TRBD2. The CDR3 is made up of 15 amino acids. The germline CDR1 and CDR2 sequences are MNHNS and SASEGT. V trimming: 5 bases; J trimming: 10 bases; junction bases outside the gene matches: 10. The CDR3 DNA reads TGTGCCAGCAGTTCCCGGCTAGCGGGGGGAGGCGAGCAGTTCTTC. This sequence encodes CASSSRLAGGGEQFF.

This clone was detected only a few times. V gene TRBV6-6 combines with J gene TRBJ2-6; D not certain. Deletions cut 0 bases from V and 0 bases from J, with 3 bases between. CDR3 length: 15 amino acids. Germline CDR1 and CDR2: MNHNY and SVGAGI (reference sequence). The CDR3 reads CASSYSSSGANVLTF. CDR3 DNA sequence: TGTGCCAGCAGTTACTCGAGCTCTGGGGCCAACGTCCTGACTTTC.

The rearrangement links TRBV9 to TRBJ1-2, with D possibly TRBD1 on 5 matching bases. The CDR3 length is 15 residues. Trimming cost V 1 base and J 7 bases, with 17 bases left between them. CDR1 is SGDLS and CDR2 is YYNGEE in the germline V gene. This chain's CDR3 is CASSVSGTRLSGYTF. The DNA for the CDR3 is TGTGCCAGCAGCGTATCAGGGACTCGACTGAGTGGCTACACCTTC. Based on the CDR3 plus reference TRBV9 and TRBJ1-2, the full variable domain is DSGVTQTPKHLITATGQRVTLRCSPRSGDLSVYWYQQSLDQGLQFLIQYYNGEERAKGNILERFSAQQFPDLHSELNLSSLELGDSALYFCASSVSGTRLSGYTFGSGTRLTVV.

This chain connects TRBV27 to TRBJ2-3, with a tentative D call TRBD2 (6 bases). There are 14 residues in the CDR3. The ends were cut back, 3 bases at V and 4 bases at J, with 11 bases in the middle. Germline V gene lookup returns CDR1 MNHEY and CDR2 SMNVEV (reference sequence). Written as DNA, the CDR3 is TGTGCCAGCAGTTTCAACTCGGGGGCAGATACGCAGTATTTT. Protein sequence: CASSFNSGADTQYF.

In its sample, this clone was seen a few times. V usage is TRBV30 and J usage is TRBJ2-4; D is perhaps TRBD2 (7 bases). The CDR3 sequence is 13 residues long. V was shortened by 0 bases and J by 6 bases, with 9 bases between the two germline ends. Germline V gene data show CDR1 as GTSNPN and CDR2 as SVGIG (reference sequence). The CDR3: CAWSVRGGNIQYF. In DNA, the CDR3 is TGTGCCTGGAGTGTAAGGGGGGGAAACATTCAGTACTTC.

J is TRBJ2-7 and V is TRBV5-4, with 12 positions matching TRBD2. The V gene end was trimmed by 4 bases and the J gene end by 7 bases; junction bases not matched to a gene: 9. The germline gives CDR1 SGHNT, CDR2 YYREEE (reference sequence). CDR3 length: 15 amino acids. CDR3 region: CASSESLAGGREQYF. CDR3 coding DNA: TGTGCCAGCAGCGAAAGTCTAGCGGGGGGGCGTGAGCAGTACTTC.

The chain joins TRBV18 to TRBJ1-2; D may be TRBD1 (5 bases). The CDR3 length is 16 residues. Trimming took off 3 bases at V and 4 bases at J, with 18 bases between the two ends. Germline V lookup: CDR1 KGHSH, CDR2 LQKENI. The chain's CDR3 is CASSPERSGVIYGYTF. CDR3 DNA: TGTGCCAGCTCACCCGAACGGTCGGGGGTGATCTATGGCTACACCTTC.

V is TRBV2 and J is TRBJ2-2, with TRBD1 matching over 7 bases. The CDR3 is 14 residues long. With V trimmed by 11 bases and J by 0 bases, 6 bases remained unmatched. Germline assignment: CDR1 SNHLY and CDR2 FYNNEI. The CDR3 spells CASTRGPNTGELFF. The CDR3 DNA follows: TGTGCCTCAACTAGGGGGCCGAACACCGGGGAGCTGTTTTTT.

This rearrangement joins TRBV9 to TRBJ2-7, with 7 bases identical to TRBD1. Trimming removed 2 bases from V and 6 bases from J; junction bases left unmatched: 8. CDR1 and CDR2 (germline): SGDLS, YYNGEE. The CDR3 contains 14 residues. CDR3 residues: CASSVGTVLSEQYF. In DNA form, the CDR3 reads TGTGCCAGCAGCGTCGGGACAGTTCTATCCGAGCAGTACTTC.

V gene TRBV6-4 combines with J gene TRBJ1-5; 9 bases match TRBD1. Germline V gene data show CDR1 as MRHNA and CDR2 as SNTAGT. The V and J ends lost 6 bases and 7 bases, in that order; junction bases with no gene match: 7. The CDR3 spans 14 residues. This CDR3 reads CASSTRDRGQPQHF. Written as DNA, the CDR3 is TGTGCCAGCAGCACTAGAGACAGGGGGCAGCCCCAGCATTTT.

The chain joins TRBV6-1 to TRBJ2-2, with 7 nucleotides matching TRBD2. CDR1 is MNHNS and CDR2 is SASEGT in the germline V gene. CDR3 length: 17 amino acids. Trimming cost V 3 bases and J 3 bases; bases outside gene matches: 10. CDR3 residues: CASSEGLWEGDTGELFF. The CDR3 region has the DNA TGTGCCAGCAGTGAGGGGCTCTGGGAGGGTGACACCGGGGAGCTGTTTTTT.

This sequence joins TRBV5-4 and TRBJ1-2; 8 bases map to TRBD1. V was pared by 4 bases and J by 9 bases, with 14 bases of the junction left unmatched. Germline CDR1 and CDR2: SGHNT and YYREEE (reference sequence). The CDR3 loop spans 15 amino acids. The CDR3 loop reads CASSDRRGRADSYTF. CDR3 coding DNA: TGTGCCAGCAGCGACCGCAGGGGGCGTGCCGATAGCTACACCTTC.

The chain is built from TRBV4-2 and TRBJ2-1, with 7 bases that match TRBD2. Per the germline V gene, CDR1 is LGHNA and CDR2 is YNFKEQ. The CDR3 is 16 amino acids. The V segment lost 0 bases and the J segment 7 bases; nucleotides outside the gene matches: 9. For the CDR3, the DNA is TGTGCCAGCAGCCAAGAAGTGGGGGGGGGTTTTAATGAGCAGTTCTTC. It encodes CASSQEVGGGFNEQFF.

The J gene is TRBJ2-5, the V gene TRBV11-1, with 9 bases fitting TRBD1. Germline assignment: CDR1 SGHAT and CDR2 FQDESV (reference sequence). This CDR3 is built from 17 residues. V shed 2 bases, J shed 2 bases, and the junction held 9 bases outside the gene matches. The CDR3 DNA reads as TGTGCCAGCAGCTTAAATAAGGGGACAGGGCCTCAAGAGACCCAGTACTTC. Translating it yields CASSLNKGTGPQETQYF.

The rearrangement links TRBV9 to TRBJ1-3, with D maybe TRBD1 (5 bases). The CDR3 totals 15 residues. V shed 0 bases and J shed 4 bases, with 11 bases lying between them. Per the germline V gene, CDR1 is SGDLS and CDR2 is YYNGEE. CDR3: CASSVAGGVGNTIYF. In DNA, the CDR3 is TGTGCCAGCAGCGTAGCCGGGGGGGTCGGAAACACCATATATTTT.

Of note for this clone: Mismatch with germline at one junction end may stem from a read error. The chain joins TRBV29-1 to TRBJ1-6; D unresolved. Looked up from germline, CDR1 is SQVTM and CDR2 is ANQGSEA. This CDR3 has 13 residues. CDR3 bases: TGCAGCGGCTGGAGACTAAATAATTCATCCCTCCACTTT. Translated, it gives CSGWRLNNSSLHF.

The rearrangement uses TRBV9 and TRBJ2-7; 9 bases fit TRBD1. V shed 4 bases, J shed 5 bases, and the junction held 7 bases outside the gene matches. The CDR3 has 14 amino acids. The germline CDR1 and CDR2 sequences are SGDLS and YYNGEE. The CDR3 coding sequence is TGTGCCAGCAGCCCAGAACAGGGGGCGGACGAGCAGTACTTC. Its translation is CASSPEQGADEQYF.

The chain carries TRBV11-2 and TRBJ2-1; 8 bases are shared with TRBD2. There are 15 residues in the CDR3. The germline gives CDR1 SGHAT, CDR2 FQNNGV. J gave up 7 bases and V 1 base, and 6 bases lay outside the gene matches. CDR3 coding DNA: TGTGCCAGCAGCTTAGGCCCCGGGGGGGGGAATGAGCAGTTCTTC. Translated: CASSLGPGGGNEQFF.